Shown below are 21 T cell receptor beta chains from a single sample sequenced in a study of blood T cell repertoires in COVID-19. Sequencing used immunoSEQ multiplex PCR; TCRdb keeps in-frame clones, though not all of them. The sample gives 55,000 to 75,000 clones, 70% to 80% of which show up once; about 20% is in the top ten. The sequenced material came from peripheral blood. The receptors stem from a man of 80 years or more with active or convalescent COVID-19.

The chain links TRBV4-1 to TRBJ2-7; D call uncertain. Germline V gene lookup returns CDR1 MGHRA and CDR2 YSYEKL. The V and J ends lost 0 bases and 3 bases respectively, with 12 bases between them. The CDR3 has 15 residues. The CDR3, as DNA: TGCGCCAGCAGCCAAGAGGTTTCAGTCCTCTACGAGCAGTACTTC. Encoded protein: CASSQEVSVLYEQYF.

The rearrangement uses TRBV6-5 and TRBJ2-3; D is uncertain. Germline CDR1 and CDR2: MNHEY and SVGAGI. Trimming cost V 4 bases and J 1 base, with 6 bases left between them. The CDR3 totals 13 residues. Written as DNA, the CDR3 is TGTGCCAGCAGTTTACGGGGCACAGATACGCAGTATTTT. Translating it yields CASSLRGTDTQYF.

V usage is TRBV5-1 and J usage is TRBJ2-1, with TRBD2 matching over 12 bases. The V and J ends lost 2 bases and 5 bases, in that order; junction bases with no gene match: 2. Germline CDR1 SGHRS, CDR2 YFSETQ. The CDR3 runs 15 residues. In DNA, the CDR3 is TGCGCCAGCAGCTTACTAGCGGGGGGCGACAATGAGCAGTTCTTC. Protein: CASSLLAGGDNEQFF.

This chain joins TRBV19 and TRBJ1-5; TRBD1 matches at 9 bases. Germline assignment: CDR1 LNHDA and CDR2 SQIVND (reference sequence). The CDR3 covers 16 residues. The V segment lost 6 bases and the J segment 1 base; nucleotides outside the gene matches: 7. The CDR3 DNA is TGTGCCAGTAGCACCGGGACAGGGAGAAGCAATCAGCCCCAGCATTTT. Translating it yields CASSTGTGRSNQPQHF.

CDR3 DNA sequence: TGTGCCACCCTGCGTCCGGGACAACAAGGCTACACCTTC. Encoded protein: CATLRPGQQGYTF. The chain employs TRBV28 and TRBJ1-2; D might be TRBD1 (6 bases). Germline CDR1 MDHEN, CDR2 SYDVKM. The germline V and J ends were trimmed by 10 bases and 8 bases, with 20 bases remaining between them. The CDR3 is 13 amino acids.

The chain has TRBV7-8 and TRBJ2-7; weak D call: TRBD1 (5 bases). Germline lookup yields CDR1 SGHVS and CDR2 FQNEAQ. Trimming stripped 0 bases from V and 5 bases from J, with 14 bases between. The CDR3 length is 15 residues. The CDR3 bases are TGTGCCAGCAGCTTAGCAGGGGCCGCCTGGGACGAGCAGTACTTC. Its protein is CASSLAGAAWDEQYF.

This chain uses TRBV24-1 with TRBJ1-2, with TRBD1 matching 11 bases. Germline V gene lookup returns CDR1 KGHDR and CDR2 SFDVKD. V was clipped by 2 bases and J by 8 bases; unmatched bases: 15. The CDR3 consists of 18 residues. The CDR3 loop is CATSDSRTGGPQGEGYTF. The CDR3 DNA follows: TGTGCCACCAGTGATTCGCGGACAGGGGGCCCCCAAGGGGAGGGCTACACCTTC.

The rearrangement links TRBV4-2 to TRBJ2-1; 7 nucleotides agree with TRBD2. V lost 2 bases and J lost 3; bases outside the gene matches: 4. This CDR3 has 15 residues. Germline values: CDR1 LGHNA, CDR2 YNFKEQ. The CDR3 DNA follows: TGTGCCAGCAGCCAATCTCGGGGGGACTACAATGAGCAGTTCTTC. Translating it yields CASSQSRGDYNEQFF.

CDR3 amino acids: CASNGVFPEETQYF. In nucleotides, the CDR3 is TGTGCCAGCAACGGGGTCTTTCCTGAAGAGACCCAGTACTTC. The rearrangement uses TRBV2 and TRBJ2-5; perhaps TRBD2 as D (5 bases). Germline lookup yields CDR1 SNHLY and CDR2 FYNNEI. The CDR3 has 14 amino acids. V lost 7 bases to trimming and J lost 3 bases, with 15 bases between them.

CDR3 amino acids: CASSPGVAGTF. The CDR3 nucleotides read TGTGCCAGCAGTCCAGGGGTTGCCGGCACCTTC. The chain is built from TRBV12-3 or TRBV12-4 and TRBJ1-2; D might be TRBD1 (6 bases). The CDR3 has 11 amino acids. V lost 5 bases, J lost 13 bases, and 14 bases lay in between.

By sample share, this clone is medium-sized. CDR3 in amino acids: CASSLFQGHLYEQYF. CDR3 nucleotides: TGTGCCAGCAGCTTGTTCCAGGGCCACCTCTACGAGCAGTACTTC. The rearrangement uses TRBV5-4 and TRBJ2-7, with D possibly matching TRBD1 (5 bases). The CDR3 loop spans 15 amino acids. V lost 1 base to trimming and J lost 3 bases, with 14 bases between them. The V gene's germline CDR1 is SGHNT and CDR2 YYREEE (reference sequence).

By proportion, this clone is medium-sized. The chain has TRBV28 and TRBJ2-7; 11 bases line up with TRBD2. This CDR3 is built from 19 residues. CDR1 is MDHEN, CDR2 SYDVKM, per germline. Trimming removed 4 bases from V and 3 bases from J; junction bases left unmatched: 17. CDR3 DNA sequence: TGTGCCAGCAGTTCCAGATTTATGCTAGCGGGAGGTGGGGGCTACGAGCAGTACTTC. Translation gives CASSSRFMLAGGGGYEQYF.

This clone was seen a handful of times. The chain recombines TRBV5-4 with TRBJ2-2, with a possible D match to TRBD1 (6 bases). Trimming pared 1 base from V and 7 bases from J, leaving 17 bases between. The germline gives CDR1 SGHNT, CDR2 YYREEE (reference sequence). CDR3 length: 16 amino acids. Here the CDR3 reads CASSLKRTGHLGELFF. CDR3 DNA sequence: TGTGCCAGCAGCTTGAAGAGAACAGGGCACCTCGGGGAGCTGTTTTTT.

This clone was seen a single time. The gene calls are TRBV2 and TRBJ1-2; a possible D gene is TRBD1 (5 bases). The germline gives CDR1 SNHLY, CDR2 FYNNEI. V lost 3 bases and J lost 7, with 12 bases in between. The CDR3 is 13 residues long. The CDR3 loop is CASSDRVLGGYTF. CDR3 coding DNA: TGTGCCAGCAGTGACAGGGTATTGGGTGGCTACACCTTC.

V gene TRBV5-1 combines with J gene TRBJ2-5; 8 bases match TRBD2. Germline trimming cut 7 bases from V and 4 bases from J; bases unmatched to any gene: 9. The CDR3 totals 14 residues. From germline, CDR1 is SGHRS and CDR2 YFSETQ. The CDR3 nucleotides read TGCGCCAGCCGGCGGGGGGAGGGATTAGAGACCCAGTACTTC. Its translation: CASRRGEGLETQYF.

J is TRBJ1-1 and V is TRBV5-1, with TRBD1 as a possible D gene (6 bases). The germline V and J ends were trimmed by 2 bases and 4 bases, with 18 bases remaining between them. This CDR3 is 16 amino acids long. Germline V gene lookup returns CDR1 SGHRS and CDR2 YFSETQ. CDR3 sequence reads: CASSLLTGTRGTEAFF. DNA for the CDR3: TGCGCCAGCAGCTTACTCACCGGGACAAGGGGCACTGAAGCTTTCTTT.

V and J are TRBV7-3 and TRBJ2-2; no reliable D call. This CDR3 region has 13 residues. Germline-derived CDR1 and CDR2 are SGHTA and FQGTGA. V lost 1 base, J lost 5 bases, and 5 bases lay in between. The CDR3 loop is CASSLSETGELFF. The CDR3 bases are TGTGCCAGCAGCTTAAGCGAGACCGGGGAGCTGTTTTTT.

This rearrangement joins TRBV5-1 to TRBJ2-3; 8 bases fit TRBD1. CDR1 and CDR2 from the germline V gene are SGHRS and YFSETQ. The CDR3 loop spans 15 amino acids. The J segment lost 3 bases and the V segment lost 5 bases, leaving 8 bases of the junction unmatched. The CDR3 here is CASSSGQGETDTQYF. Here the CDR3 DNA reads TGCGCCAGCAGTTCCGGACAGGGAGAAACAGATACGCAGTATTTT. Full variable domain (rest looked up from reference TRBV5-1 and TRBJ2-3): KAGVTQTPRYLIKTRGQQVTLSCSPISGHRSVSWYQQTPGQGLQFLFEYFSETQRNKGNFPGRFSGRQFSNSRSEMNVSTLELGDSALYLCASSSGQGETDTQYFGPGTRLTVL.

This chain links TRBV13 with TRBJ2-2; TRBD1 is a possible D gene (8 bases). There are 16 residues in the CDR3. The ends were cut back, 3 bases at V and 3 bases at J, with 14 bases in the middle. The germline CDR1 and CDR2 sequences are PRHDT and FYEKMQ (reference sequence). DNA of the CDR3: TGTGCCAGCAGCTTTTATACAGGGGGGGACACCGGGGAGCTGTTTTTT. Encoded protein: CASSFYTGGDTGELFF.

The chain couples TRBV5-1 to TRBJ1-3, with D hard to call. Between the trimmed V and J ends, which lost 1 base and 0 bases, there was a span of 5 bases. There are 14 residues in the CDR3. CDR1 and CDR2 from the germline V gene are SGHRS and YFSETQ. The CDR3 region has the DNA TGCGCCAGCAGCTTGTCTCTCTCTGGAAACACCATATATTTT. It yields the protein CASSLSLSGNTIYF.

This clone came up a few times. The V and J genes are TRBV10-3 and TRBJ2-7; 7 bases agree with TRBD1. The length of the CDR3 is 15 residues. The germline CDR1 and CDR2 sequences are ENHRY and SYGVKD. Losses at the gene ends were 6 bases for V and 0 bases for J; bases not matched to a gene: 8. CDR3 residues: CAIRSTGRGSYEQYF. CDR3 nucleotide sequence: TGTGCCATCAGATCGACAGGGCGAGGCTCCTACGAGCAGTACTTC.